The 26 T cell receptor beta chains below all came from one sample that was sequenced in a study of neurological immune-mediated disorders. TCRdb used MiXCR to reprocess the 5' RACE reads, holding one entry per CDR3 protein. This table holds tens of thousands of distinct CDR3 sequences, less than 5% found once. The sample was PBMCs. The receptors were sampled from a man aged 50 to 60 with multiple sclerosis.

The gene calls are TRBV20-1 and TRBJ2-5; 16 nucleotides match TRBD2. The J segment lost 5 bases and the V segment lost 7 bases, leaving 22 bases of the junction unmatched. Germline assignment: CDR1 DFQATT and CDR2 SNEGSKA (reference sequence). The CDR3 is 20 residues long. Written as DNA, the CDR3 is TGCAGTGGCCGTGGCGTTGGGACTAGCGGGGGGGGTAGCATTACGGAGACCCAGTACTTC. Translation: CSGRGVGTSGGGSITETQYF.

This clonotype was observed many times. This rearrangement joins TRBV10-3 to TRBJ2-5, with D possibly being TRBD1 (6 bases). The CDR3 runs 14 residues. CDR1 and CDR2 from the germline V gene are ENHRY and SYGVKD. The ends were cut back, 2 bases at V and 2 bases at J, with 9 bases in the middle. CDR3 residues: CAISEGRGQETQYF. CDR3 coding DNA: TGTGCCATCAGTGAGGGTAGGGGGCAAGAGACCCAGTACTTC.

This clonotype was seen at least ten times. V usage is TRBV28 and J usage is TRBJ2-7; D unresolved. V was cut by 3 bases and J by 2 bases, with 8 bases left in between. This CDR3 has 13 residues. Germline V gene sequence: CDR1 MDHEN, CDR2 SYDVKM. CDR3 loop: CASSFDGTYEQYF. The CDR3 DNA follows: TGTGCCAGCAGTTTCGACGGAACCTACGAGCAGTACTTC. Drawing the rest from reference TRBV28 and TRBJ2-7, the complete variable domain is DVKVTQSSRYLVKRTGEKVFLECVQDMDHENMFWYRQDPGLGLRLIYFSYDVKMKEKGDIPEGYSVSREKKERFSLILESASTNQTSMYLCASSFDGTYEQYFGPGTRLTVT.

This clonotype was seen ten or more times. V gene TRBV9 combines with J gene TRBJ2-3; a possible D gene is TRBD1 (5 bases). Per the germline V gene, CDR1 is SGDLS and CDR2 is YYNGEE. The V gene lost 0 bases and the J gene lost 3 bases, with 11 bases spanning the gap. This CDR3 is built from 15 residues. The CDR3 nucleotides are TGTGCCAGCAGCGTAGTTGGGGCAGGGACAGATACGCAGTATTTT. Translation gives CASSVVGAGTDTQYF. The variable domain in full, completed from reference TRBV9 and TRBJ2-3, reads DSGVTQTPKHLITATGQRVTLRCSPRSGDLSVYWYQQSLDQGLQFLIQYYNGEERAKGNILERFSAQQFPDLHSELNLSSLELGDSALYFCASSVVGAGTDTQYFGPGTRLTVL.

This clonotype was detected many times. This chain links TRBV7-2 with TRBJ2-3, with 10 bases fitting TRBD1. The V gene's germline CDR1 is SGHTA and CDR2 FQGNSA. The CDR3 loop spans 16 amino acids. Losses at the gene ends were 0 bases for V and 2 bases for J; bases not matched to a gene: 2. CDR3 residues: CASSLAGTGATDTQYF. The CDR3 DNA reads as TGTGCCAGCAGCTTAGCGGGGACAGGGGCCACAGATACGCAGTATTTT.

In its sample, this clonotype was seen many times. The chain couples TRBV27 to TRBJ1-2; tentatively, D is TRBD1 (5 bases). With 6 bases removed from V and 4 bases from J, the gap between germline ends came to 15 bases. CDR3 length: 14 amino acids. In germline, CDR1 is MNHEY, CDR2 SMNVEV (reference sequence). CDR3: CASSPGGAIYGYTF. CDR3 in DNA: TGTGCCAGCAGCCCCGGGGGAGCCATCTATGGCTACACCTTC.

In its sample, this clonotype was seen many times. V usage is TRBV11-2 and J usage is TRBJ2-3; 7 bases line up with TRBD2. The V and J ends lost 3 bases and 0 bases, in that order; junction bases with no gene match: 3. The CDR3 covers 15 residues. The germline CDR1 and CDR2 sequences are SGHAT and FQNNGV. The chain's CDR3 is CASSFAAGSTDTQYF. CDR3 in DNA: TGTGCCAGCAGCTTCGCAGCGGGAAGCACAGATACGCAGTATTTT.

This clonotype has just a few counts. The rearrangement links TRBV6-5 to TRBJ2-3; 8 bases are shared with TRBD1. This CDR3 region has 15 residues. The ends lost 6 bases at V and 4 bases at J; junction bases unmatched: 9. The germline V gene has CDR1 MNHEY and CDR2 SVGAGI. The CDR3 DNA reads TGTGCCAGCAGATCCTGGACAGGGAAAGCAGATACGCAGTATTTT. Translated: CASRSWTGKADTQYF.

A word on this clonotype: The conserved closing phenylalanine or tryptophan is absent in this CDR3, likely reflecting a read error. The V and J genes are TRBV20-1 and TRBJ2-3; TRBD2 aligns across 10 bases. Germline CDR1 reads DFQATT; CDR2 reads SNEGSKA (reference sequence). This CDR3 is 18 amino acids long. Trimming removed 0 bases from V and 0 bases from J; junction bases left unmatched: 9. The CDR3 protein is CSARDRDSGLASTDTQYN. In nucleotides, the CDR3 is TGCAGTGCTAGAGATAGGGATTCGGGACTAGCGAGCACAGATACGCAGTATAAT.

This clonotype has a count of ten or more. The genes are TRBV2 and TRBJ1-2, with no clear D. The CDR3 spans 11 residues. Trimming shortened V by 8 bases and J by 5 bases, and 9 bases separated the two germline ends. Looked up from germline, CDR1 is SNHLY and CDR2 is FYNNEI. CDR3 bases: TGTGCCAGCGGGGATCAGTATGGCTACACCTTC. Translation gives CASGDQYGYTF.

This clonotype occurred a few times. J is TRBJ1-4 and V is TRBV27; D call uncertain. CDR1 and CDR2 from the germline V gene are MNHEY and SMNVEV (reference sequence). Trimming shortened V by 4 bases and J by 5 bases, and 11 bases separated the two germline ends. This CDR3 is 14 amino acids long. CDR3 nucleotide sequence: TGTGCCAGCAGTTCCGAAGCGGCAAATGAAAAACTGTTTTTT. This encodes CASSSEAANEKLFF.

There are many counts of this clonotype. The CDR3 DNA reads as TGTGCGACAGGGGTTTTTCAAGAGACCCAGTACTTC. Residues: CATGVFQETQYF. V is TRBV10-3 and J is TRBJ2-5; TRBD1 agrees at 8 bases. CDR3 size: 12 residues. Germline V gene data show CDR1 as ENHRY and CDR2 as SYGVKD.

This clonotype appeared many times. Written as DNA, the CDR3 is TGCAGTGCTAGAGATCTCCAGAGCGGGGCCGAGCAGTACTTC. The encoded protein is CSARDLQSGAEQYF. V gene TRBV20-1 combines with J gene TRBJ2-7, with TRBD2 matching 7 bases. From germline, CDR1 is DFQATT and CDR2 SNEGSKA (reference sequence). The CDR3 is made up of 14 amino acids. V lost 0 bases to trimming and J lost 6 bases; unmatched junction nucleotides: 8.

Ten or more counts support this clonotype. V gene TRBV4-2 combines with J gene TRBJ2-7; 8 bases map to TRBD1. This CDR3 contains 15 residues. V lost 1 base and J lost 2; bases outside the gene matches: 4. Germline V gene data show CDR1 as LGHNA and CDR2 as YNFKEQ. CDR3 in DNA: TGTGCCAGCAGCCAAGGCCAGGGGGCGGCCTACGAGCAGTACTTC. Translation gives CASSQGQGAAYEQYF.

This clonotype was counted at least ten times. The CDR3 nucleotides read TGTGCCAGCAGCTTCTCTATAGGGAATGAGCAGTTCTTC. Its protein is CASSFSIGNEQFF. The rearrangement joins TRBV5-5 to TRBJ2-1, with D unresolved. Looked up from germline, CDR1 is SGHKS and CDR2 is YYEKEE (reference sequence). Trimming pared 2 bases from V and 7 bases from J, leaving 10 bases between. CDR3 length equals 13 residues.

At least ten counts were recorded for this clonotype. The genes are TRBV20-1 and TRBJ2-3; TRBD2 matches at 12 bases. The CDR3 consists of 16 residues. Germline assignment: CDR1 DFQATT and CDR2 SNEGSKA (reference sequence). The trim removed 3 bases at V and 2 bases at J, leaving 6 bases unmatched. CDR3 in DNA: TGCAGTGCTAGTCCCAGACTAGCGGGAGTCACAGATACGCAGTATTTT. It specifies CSASPRLAGVTDTQYF.

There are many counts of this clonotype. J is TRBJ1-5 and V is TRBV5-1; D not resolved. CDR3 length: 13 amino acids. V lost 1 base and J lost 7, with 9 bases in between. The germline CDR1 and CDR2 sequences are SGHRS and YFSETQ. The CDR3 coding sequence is TGCGCCAGCAGCTTGCTTGGGCCCCAGCCCCAGCATTTT. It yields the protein CASSLLGPQPQHF. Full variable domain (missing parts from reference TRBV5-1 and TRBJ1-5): KAGVTQTPRYLIKTRGQQVTLSCSPISGHRSVSWYQQTPGQGLQFLFEYFSETQRNKGNFPGRFSGRQFSNSRSEMNVSTLELGDSALYLCASSLLGPQPQHFGDGTRLSIL.

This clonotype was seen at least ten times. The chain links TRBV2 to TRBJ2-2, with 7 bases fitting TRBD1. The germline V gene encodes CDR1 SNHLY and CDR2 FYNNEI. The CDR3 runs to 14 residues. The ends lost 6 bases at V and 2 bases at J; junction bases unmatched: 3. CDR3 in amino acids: CASRGQTNTGELFF. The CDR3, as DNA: TGTGCCAGCAGGGGACAGACTAACACCGGGGAGCTGTTTTTT.

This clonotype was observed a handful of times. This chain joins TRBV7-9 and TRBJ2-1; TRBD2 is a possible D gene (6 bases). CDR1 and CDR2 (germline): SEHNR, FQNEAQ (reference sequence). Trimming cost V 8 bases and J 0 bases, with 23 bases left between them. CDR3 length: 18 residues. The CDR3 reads CASLGGTDRGFSYNEQFF. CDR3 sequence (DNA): TGTGCCAGCCTCGGTGGAACTGATCGGGGGTTCTCCTACAATGAGCAGTTCTTC.

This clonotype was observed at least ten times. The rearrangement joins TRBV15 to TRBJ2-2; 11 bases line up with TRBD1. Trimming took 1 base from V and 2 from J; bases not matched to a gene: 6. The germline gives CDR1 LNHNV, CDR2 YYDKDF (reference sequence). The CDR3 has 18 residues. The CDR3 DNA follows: TGTGCCACCAGCAGAGGACGGACAGGGGGCTTTAACACCGGGGAGCTGTTTTTT. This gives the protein CATSRGRTGGFNTGELFF.

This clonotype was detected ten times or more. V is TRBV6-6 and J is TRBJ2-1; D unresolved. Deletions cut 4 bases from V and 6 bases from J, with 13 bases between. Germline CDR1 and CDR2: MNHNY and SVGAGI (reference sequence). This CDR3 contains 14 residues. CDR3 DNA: TGTGCCAGCAGTTCCTCATCGGCAGCCAATGAGCAGTTCTTC. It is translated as CASSSSSAANEQFF.

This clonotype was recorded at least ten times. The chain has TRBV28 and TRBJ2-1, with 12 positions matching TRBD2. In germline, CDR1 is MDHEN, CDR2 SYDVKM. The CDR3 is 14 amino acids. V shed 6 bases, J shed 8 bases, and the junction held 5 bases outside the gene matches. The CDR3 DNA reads TGTGCCAGCAGATGGACTAGCGGGACGGATGAGCAGTTCTTC. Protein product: CASRWTSGTDEQFF.

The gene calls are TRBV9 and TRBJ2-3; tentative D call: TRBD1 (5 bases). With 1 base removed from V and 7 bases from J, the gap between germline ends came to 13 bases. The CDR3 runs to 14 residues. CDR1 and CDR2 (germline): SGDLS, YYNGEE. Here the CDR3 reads CASSVTPQGYTQYF. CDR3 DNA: TGTGCCAGCAGCGTAACGCCCCAGGGATATACGCAGTATTTT.

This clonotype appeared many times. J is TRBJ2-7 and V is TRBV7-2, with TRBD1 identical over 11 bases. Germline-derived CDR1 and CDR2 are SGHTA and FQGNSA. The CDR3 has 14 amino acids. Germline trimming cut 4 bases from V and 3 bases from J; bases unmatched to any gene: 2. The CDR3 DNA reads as TGTGCCAGCAGCTACGGGACAGGGGGCTACGAGCAGTACTTC. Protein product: CASSYGTGGYEQYF.

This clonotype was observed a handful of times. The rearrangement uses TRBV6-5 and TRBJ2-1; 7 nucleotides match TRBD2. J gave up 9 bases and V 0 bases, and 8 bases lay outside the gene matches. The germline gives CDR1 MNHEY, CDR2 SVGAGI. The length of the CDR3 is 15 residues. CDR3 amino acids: CASSYSTAGDLEQFF. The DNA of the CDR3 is TGTGCCAGCAGTTACTCGACGGCGGGAGATCTTGAGCAGTTCTTC.

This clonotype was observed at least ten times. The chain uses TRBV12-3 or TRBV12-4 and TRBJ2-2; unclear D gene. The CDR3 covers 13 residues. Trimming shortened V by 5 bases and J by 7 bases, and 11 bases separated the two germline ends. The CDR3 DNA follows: TGTGCCAGCAGTCAGGCGTCTAGCGGGGAGCTGTTTTTT. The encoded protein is CASSQASSGELFF.